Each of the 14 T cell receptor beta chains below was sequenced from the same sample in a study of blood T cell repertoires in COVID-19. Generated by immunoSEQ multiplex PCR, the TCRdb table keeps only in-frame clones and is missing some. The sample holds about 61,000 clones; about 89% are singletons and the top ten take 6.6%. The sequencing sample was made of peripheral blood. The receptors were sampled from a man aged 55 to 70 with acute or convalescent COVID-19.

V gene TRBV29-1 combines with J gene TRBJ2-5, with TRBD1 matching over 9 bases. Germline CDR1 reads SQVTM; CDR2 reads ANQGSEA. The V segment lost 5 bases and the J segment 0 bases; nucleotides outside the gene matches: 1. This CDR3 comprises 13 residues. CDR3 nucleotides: TGCAGCGTTTGGGACAGGGACCAAGAGACCCAGTACTTC. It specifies CSVWDRDQETQYF.

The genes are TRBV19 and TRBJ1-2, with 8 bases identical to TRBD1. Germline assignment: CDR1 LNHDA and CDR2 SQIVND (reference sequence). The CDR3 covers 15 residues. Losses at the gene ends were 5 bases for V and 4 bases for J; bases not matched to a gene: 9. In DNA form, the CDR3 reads TGTGCCAGTAGTCCCCACAGGGGGGACGGCTATGGCTACACCTTC. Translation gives CASSPHRGDGYGYTF.

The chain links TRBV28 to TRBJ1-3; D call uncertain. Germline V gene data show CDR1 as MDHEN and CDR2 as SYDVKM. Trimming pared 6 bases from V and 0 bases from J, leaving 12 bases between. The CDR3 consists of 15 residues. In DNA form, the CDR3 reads TGTGCCAGCAGGTCCTTCCTCAGCTCTGGAAACACCATATATTTT. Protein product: CASRSFLSSGNTIYF.

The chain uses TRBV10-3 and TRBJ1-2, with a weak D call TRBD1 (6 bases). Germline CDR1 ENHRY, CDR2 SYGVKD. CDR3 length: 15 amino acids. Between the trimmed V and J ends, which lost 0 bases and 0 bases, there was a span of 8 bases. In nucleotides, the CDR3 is TGTGCCATCAGTGAGTCACAGGGAGCTAACTATGGCTACACCTTC. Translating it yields CAISESQGANYGYTF.

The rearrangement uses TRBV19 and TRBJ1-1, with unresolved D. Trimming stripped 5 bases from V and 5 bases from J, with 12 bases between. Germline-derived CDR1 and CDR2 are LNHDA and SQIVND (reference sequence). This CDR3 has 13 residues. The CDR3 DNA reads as TGTGCCAGTAGTCTCGGAGGCTTAACTGAAGCTTTCTTT. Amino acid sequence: CASSLGGLTEAFF.

CDR3 amino acids: CASSQGQDRVHGYTF. As DNA, the CDR3 is TGTGCCAGCAGTCAAGGCCAGGACAGGGTTCATGGCTACACCTTC. The chain recombines TRBV11-2 with TRBJ1-2, with 8 bases lining up with TRBD1. The CDR3 length is 15 residues. V shed 6 bases and J 6 bases; nucleotides not matched to a gene: 12. Germline V gives CDR1 SGHAT, CDR2 FQNNGV. Variable domain in full (rest from reference TRBV11-2 and TRBJ1-2): EAGVAQSPRYKIIEKRQSVAFWCNPISGHATLYWYQQILGQGPKLLIQFQNNGVVDDSQLPKDRFSAERLKGVDSTLKIQPAKLEDSAVYLCASSQGQDRVHGYTFGSGTRLTVV.

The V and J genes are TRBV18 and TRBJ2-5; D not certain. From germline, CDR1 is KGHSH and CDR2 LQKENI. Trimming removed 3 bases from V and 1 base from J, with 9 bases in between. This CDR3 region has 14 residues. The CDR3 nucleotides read TGTGCCAGCTCACCTCTCCAAGCCCAAGAGACCCAGTACTTC. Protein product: CASSPLQAQETQYF. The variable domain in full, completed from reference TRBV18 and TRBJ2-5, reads NAGVMQNPRHLVRRRGQEARLRCSPMKGHSHVYWYRQLPEEGLKFMVYLQKENIIDESGMPKERFSAEFPKEGPSILRIQQVVRGDSAAYFCASSPLQAQETQYFGPGTRLLVL.

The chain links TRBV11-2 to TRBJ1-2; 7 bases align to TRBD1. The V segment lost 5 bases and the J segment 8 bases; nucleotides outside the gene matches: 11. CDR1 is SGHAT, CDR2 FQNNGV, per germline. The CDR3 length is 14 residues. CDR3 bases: TGTGCCAGCAGCCCACCGCCGCAGGGGGAGGGCTACACCTTC. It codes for CASSPPPQGEGYTF.

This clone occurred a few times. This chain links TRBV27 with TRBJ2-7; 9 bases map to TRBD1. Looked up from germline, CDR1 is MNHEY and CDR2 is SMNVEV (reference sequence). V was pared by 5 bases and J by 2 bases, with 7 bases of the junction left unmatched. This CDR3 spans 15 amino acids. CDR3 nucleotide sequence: TGTGCCAGCAGTCTTACAGGGGGCCCTCCCTACGAGCAGTACTTC. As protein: CASSLTGGPPYEQYF.

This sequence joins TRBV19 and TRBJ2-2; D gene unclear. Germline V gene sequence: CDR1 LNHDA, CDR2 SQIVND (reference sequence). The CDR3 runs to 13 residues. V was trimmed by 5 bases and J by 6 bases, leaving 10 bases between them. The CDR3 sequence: CASSVQSPGELFF. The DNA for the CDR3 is TGTGCCAGTAGTGTACAGAGCCCCGGGGAGCTGTTTTTT.

The CDR3: CASSFGRGSGNTIYF. The CDR3, as DNA: TGTGCCAGCAGCTTTGGTCGAGGATCTGGAAACACCATATATTTT. The chain carries TRBV13 and TRBJ1-3; unclear D gene. The CDR3 runs 15 residues. The germline V gene encodes CDR1 PRHDT and CDR2 FYEKMQ (reference sequence). Between the trimmed V and J ends, which lost 3 bases and 1 base, there was a span of 10 bases.

CDR3 region: CASSSQPVGGGALTDTQYF. CDR3 bases: TGTGCCAGCAGCTCCCAACCCGTTGGCGGGGGGGCTCTGACAGATACGCAGTATTTT. This chain joins TRBV7-2 and TRBJ2-3; 9 bases match TRBD2. Trimming removed 4 bases from V and 3 bases from J; junction bases left unmatched: 17. The length of the CDR3 is 19 residues. The germline V gene encodes CDR1 SGHTA and CDR2 FQGNSA.

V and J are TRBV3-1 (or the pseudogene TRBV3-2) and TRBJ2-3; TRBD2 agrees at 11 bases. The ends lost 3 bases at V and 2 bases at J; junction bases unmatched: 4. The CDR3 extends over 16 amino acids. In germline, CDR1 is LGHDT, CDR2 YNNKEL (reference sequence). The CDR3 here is CASSQLAGGSTDTQYF. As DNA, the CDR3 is TGTGCCAGCAGCCAGCTAGCGGGGGGATCCACAGATACGCAGTATTTT.

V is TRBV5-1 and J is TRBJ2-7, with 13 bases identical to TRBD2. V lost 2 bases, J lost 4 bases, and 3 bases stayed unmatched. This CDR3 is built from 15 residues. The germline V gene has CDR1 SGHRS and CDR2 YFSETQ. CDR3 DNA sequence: TGCGCCAGCAGCTTACTAGCGGGGGGGATATACGAGCAGTACTTC. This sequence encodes CASSLLAGGIYEQYF.